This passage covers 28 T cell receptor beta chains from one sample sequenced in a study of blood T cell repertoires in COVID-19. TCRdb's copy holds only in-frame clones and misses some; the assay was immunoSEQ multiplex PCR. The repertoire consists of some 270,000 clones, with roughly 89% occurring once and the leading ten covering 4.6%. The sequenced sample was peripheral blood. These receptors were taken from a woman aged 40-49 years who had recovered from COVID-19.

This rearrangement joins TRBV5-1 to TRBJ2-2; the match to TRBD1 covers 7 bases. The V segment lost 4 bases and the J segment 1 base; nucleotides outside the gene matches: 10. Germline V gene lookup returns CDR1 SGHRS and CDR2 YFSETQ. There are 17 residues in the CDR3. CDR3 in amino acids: CASSPAPGQENTGELFF. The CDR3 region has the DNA TGCGCCAGCAGCCCGGCCCCCGGACAGGAGAACACCGGGGAGCTGTTTTTT. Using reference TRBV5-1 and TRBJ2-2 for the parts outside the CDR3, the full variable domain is KAGVTQTPRYLIKTRGQQVTLSCSPISGHRSVSWYQQTPGQGLQFLFEYFSETQRNKGNFPGRFSGRQFSNSRSEMNVSTLELGDSALYLCASSPAPGQENTGELFFGEGSRLTVL.

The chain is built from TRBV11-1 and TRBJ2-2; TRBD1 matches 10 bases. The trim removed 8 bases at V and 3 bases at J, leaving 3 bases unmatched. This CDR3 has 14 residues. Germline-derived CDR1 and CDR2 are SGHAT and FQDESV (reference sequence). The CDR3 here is CASGTGVDTGELFF. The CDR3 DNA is TGTGCCAGCGGGACAGGGGTTGACACCGGGGAGCTGTTTTTT.

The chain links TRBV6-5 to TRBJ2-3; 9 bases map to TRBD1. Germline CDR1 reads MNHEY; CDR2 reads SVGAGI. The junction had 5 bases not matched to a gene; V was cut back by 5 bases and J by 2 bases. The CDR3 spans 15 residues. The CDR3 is CASSSTGGATDTQYF. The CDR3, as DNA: TGTGCCAGCAGTAGTACAGGGGGCGCCACAGATACGCAGTATTTT.

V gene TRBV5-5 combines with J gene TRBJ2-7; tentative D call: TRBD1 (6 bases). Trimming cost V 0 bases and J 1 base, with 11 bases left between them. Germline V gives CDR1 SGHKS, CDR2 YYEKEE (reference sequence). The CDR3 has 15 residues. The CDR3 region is CASSLETGISYEQYF. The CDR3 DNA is TGTGCCAGCAGCTTGGAAACAGGGATATCCTACGAGCAGTACTTC.

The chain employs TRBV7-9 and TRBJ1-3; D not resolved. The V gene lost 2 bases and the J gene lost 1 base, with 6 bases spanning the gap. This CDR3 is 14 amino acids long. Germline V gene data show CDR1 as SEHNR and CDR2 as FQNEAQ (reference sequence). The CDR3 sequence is CASSLTGSGNTIYF. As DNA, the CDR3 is TGTGCCAGCAGCTTAACCGGGTCTGGAAACACCATATATTTT.

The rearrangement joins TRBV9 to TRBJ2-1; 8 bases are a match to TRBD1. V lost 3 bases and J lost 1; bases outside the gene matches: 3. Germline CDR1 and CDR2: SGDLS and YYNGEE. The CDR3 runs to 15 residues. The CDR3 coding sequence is TGTGCCAGCAGCGACGGACAGGGATCCTACAATGAGCAGTTCTTC. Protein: CASSDGQGSYNEQFF. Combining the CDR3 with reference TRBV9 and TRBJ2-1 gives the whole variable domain DSGVTQTPKHLITATGQRVTLRCSPRSGDLSVYWYQQSLDQGLQFLIQYYNGEERAKGNILERFSAQQFPDLHSELNLSSLELGDSALYFCASSDGQGSYNEQFFGPGTRLTVL.

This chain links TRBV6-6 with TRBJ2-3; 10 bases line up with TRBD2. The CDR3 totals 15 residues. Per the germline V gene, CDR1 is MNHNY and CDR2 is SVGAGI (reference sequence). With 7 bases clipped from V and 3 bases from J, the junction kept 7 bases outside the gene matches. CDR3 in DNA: TGTGCCAGCACGTTTCTAGCGGGAGCGACAGATACGCAGTATTTT. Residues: CASTFLAGATDTQYF.

CDR3 region: CASRQLASTGELFF. The CDR3 region has the DNA TGTGCCAGCAGACAACTAGCGTCCACCGGGGAGCTGTTTTTT. The V and J genes are TRBV7-2 and TRBJ2-2; 7 nucleotides agree with TRBD2. The J segment lost 4 bases and the V segment lost 6 bases, leaving 5 bases of the junction unmatched. The CDR3 length is 14 residues. Germline V CDR1 and CDR2: SGHTA, FQGNSA.

The CDR3 DNA reads TGTGCCAGCAGTTGGACTGGGAATGAAAAACTGTTTTTT. Amino acids: CASSWTGNEKLFF. The chain recombines TRBV12-3 or TRBV12-4 with TRBJ1-4; D unclear. The CDR3 contains 13 residues. V was pared by 4 bases and J by 5 bases, with 8 bases between.

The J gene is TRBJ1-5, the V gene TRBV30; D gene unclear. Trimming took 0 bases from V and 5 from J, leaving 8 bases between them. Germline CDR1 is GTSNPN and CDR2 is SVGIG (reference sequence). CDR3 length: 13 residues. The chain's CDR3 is CAWSVSGYQPQHF. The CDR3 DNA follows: TGTGCCTGGAGTGTATCGGGTTATCAGCCCCAGCATTTT.

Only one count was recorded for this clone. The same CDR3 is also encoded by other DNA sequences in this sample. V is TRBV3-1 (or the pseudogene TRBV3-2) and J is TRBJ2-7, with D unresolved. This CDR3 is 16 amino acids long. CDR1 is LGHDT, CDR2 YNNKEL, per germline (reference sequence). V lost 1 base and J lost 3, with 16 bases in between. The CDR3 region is CASSQVFGQVGYEQYF. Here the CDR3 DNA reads TGTGCCAGCAGCCAAGTTTTCGGTCAGGTCGGCTACGAGCAGTACTTC.

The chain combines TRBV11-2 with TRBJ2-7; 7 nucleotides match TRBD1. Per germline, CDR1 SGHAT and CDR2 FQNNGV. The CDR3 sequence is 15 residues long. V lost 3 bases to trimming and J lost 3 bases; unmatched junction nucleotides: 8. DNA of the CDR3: TGTGCCAGCAGCTTCGCCGAGGGGGCAGGCTACGAGCAGTACTTC. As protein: CASSFAEGAGYEQYF. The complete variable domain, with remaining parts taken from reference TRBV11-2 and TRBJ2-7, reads EAGVAQSPRYKIIEKRQSVAFWCNPISGHATLYWYQQILGQGPKLLIQFQNNGVVDDSQLPKDRFSAERLKGVDSTLKIQPAKLEDSAVYLCASSFAEGAGYEQYFGPGTRLTVT.

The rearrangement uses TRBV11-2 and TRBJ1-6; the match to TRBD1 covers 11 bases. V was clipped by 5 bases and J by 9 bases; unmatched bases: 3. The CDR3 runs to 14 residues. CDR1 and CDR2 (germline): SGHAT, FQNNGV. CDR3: CASSAGTGGSPLHF. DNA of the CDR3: TGTGCCAGCAGCGCCGGGACAGGGGGTTCACCCCTCCACTTT. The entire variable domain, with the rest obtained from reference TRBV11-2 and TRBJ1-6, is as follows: EAGVAQSPRYKIIEKRQSVAFWCNPISGHATLYWYQQILGQGPKLLIQFQNNGVVDDSQLPKDRFSAERLKGVDSTLKIQPAKLEDSAVYLCASSAGTGGSPLHFGNGTRLTVT.

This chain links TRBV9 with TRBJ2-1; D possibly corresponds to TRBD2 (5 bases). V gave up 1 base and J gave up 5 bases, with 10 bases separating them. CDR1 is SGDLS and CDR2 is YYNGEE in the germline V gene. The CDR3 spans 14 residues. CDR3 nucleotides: TGTGCCAGCAGCGTACGAGACTACCACAATGAGCAGTTCTTC. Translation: CASSVRDYHNEQFF.

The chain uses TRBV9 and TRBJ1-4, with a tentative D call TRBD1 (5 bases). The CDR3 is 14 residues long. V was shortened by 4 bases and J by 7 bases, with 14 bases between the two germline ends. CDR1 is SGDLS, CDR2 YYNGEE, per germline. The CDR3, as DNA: TGTGCCAGCAGCCCCTGGGGAGGGACTGAAAAACTGTTTTTT. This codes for CASSPWGGTEKLFF.

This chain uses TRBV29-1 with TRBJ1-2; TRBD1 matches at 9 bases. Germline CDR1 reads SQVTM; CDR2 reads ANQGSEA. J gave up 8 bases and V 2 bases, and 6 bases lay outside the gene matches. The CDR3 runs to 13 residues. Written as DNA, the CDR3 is TGCAGCGTTGAATGGGGACAGGGCATCGGCTACACCTTC. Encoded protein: CSVEWGQGIGYTF.

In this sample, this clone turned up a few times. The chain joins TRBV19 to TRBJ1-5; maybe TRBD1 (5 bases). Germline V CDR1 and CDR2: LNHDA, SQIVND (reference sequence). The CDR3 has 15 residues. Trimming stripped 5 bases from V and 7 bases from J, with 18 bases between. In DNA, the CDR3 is TGTGCCAGTAGTCCAGTGGATTGGGGCTCCCAGCCCCAGCATTTT. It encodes CASSPVDWGSQPQHF.

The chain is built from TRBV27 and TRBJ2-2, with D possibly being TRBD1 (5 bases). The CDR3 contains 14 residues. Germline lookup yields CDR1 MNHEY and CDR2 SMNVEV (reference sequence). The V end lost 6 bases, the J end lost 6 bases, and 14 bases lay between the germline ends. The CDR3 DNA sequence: TGTGCCAGCAGATATCAGGGCAGGGCCGGGGAGCTGTTTTTT. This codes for CASRYQGRAGELFF.

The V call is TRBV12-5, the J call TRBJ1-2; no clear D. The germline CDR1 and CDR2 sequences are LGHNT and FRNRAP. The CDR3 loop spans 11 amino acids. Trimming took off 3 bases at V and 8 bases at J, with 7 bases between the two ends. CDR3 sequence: CASGFAGGYTF. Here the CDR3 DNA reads TGTGCTAGTGGTTTTGCAGGCGGCTACACCTTC.

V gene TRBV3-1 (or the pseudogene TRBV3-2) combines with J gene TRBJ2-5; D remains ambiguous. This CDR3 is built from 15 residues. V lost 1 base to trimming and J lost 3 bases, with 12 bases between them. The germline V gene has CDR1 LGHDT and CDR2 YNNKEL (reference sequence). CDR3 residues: CASSQVIGREETQYF. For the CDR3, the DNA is TGTGCCAGCAGCCAAGTAATCGGCCGGGAAGAGACCCAGTACTTC.

The CDR3: CASSFGGNEQYF. CDR3 bases: TGTGCCAGCAGTTTTGGCGGGAACGAGCAGTACTTC. The rearrangement joins TRBV27 to TRBJ2-7, with a possible D match to TRBD2 (6 bases). The CDR3 is made up of 12 amino acids. The V end was cut by 3 bases, the J end by 5 bases, with 8 bases between. The germline CDR1 and CDR2 sequences are MNHEY and SMNVEV (reference sequence).

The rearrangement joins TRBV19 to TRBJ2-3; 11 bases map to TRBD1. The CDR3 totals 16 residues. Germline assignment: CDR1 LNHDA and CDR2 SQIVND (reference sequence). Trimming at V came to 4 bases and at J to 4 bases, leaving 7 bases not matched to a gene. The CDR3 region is CASSKPGQGVADTQYF. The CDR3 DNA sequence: TGTGCCAGTAGTAAGCCGGGACAGGGGGTCGCAGATACGCAGTATTTT.

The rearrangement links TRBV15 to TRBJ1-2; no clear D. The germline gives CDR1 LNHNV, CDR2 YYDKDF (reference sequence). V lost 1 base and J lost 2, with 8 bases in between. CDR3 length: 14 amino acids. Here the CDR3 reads CATSRVGGNYGYTF. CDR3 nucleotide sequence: TGTGCCACCAGCAGAGTGGGAGGGAACTATGGCTACACCTTC.

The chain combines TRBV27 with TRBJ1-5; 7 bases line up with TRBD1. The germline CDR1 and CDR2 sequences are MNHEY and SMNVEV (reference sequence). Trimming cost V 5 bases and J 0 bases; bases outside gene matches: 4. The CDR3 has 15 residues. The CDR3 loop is CASSPGTDSNQPQHF. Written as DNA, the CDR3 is TGTGCCAGCAGTCCAGGGACAGATAGCAATCAGCCCCAGCATTTT.

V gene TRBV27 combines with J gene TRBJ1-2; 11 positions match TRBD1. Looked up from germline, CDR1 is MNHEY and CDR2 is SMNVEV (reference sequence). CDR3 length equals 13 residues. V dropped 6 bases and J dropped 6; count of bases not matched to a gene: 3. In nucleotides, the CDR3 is TGTGCCAGCAGGCGGGGACAGGGGGATGGCTACACCTTC. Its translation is CASRRGQGDGYTF.

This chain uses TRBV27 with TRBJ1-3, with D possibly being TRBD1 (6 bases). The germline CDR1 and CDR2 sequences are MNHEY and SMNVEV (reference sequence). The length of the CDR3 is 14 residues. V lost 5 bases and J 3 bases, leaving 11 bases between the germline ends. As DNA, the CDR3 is TGTGCCAGCAGTGACTCAGGGGTTGGAAACACCATATATTTT. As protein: CASSDSGVGNTIYF.

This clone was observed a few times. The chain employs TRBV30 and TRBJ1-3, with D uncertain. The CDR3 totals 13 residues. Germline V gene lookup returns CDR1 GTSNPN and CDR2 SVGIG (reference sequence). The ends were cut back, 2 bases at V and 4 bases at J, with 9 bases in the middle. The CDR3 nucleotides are TGTGCCTGGAGTCCCGCGGGAGGAAACACCATATATTTT. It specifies CAWSPAGGNTIYF.

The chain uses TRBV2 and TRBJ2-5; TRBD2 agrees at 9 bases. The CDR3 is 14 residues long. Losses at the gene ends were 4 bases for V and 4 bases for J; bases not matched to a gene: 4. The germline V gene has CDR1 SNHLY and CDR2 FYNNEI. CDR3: CASSGQAGGETQYF. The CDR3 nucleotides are TGTGCCAGCAGTGGCCAAGCGGGAGGAGAGACCCAGTACTTC.